This T cell receptor beta chain derives from a study of T cells in Graves' hyperthyroidism and ophthalmopathy. This CDR3 comprises 16 residues. Trimming took off 4 bases at V and 1 base at J, with 16 bases between the two ends. The germline V gene has CDR1 MNHEY and CDR2 SVGEGT. Authors of the study amplified TCR beta CDR3 regions from RNA transcripts. TCR CDR3 underwent first-round RT-PCR with the HTBI primer set. TCRdb fed the multiplex PCR reads into MiXCR, producing one record per CDR3 protein. The table has approximately 610,000 distinct CDR3 sequences, about 15% seen once; the top ten hold around 4.1%. This clonotype was seen only a few times.

The V and J genes are TRBV6-2 or TRBV6-3 and TRBJ1-1; D is perhaps TRBD1 (5 bases). Sequenced sample: blood. The receptor was derived from a woman aged 40-49 years with Graves' ophthalmopathy. CDR3 loop: CASSFPGGGGNTEAFF. DNA of the CDR3: TGTGCCAGCAGTTTCCCCGGGGGGGGGGGGAACACTGAAGCTTTCTTT.